This TCR beta chain was observed in a study of blood T cell repertoires in COVID-19. Across the whole study: Acute-phase and convalescent COVID-19 samples originated in the United States, Italy and Spain.

Repertoires were generated with immunoSEQ multiplex PCR, while TCRdb's copy carries only in-frame clones and drops some. Among under 250,000 clones listed, roughly 88% were seen once. With 8 bases removed from V and 7 bases from J, the gap between germline ends came to 17 bases. This CDR3 has 13 amino acids. CDR1 is WNHNN and CDR2 is SYGVQD in the germline V gene (reference sequence). The chain employs TRBV10-1 and TRBJ2-5; D is uncertain. The sequence was obtained from a man in his forties with acute or convalescent COVID-19. Source material: peripheral blood. In DNA, the CDR3 is TGCGCCAGCCGAGGCGGCTTAACGGGGACCCAGTACTTC. Translated: CASRGGLTGTQYF.